These 6 T cell receptor beta chains originate from one sample sequenced in a study of blood T cell repertoires in COVID-19 (dated by TCRdb to about 2020). The receptor library was made with the immunoSEQ multiplex PCR assay. TCRdb obtained this table from immuneACCESS and retained in-frame rearrangements with V and J assigned. These tables miss some clones; where compared with another copy, unresolved V genes account for less than half of the shortfall, and the remainder is unexplained. The sample contains approximately 220,000 clones, roughly 89% of them found a single time. Around 6.5% of the sample is held by the ten biggest clonotypes. The sequencing input was PBMCs or T cells enriched from blood (not recorded which). The origin of the receptors is a woman between 40 and 50 years old who had recovered from COVID-19.

The chain employs TRBV7-8 and TRBJ1-6; no clear D. V was pared by 5 bases and J by 7 bases, with 6 bases between. Looked up from germline, CDR1 is SGHVS and CDR2 is FQNEAQ. The CDR3 is 12 residues long. CDR3 sequence reads: CASSPGNSPLHF. In DNA form, the CDR3 reads TGTGCCAGCAGCCCAGGAAATTCACCCCTCCACTTT.

The gene calls are TRBV6-2 or TRBV6-3 and TRBJ1-1; D is unresolved. V lost 6 bases, J lost 1 base, and 9 bases lay in between. Germline V gene sequence: CDR1 MNHEY, CDR2 SVGEGT. The CDR3 is made up of 13 amino acids. The DNA for the CDR3 is TGTGCCAGCAGCAACTCGGGGAACACTGAAGCTTTCTTT. Translated, it gives CASSNSGNTEAFF.

This clone showed up just a few times. Here the CDR3 DNA reads TGTGCCAGTGGGATAAGGGGTTTACTCGAGCAGTACTTC. Amino acids: CASGIRGLLEQYF. The rearrangement joins TRBV7-9 to TRBJ2-7, with D perhaps matching TRBD1 (5 bases). Germline CDR1 reads SEHNR; CDR2 reads FQNEAQ (reference sequence). V shed 9 bases and J shed 6 bases, with 18 bases lying between them. This CDR3 is built from 13 residues.

The chain uses TRBV19 and TRBJ1-2; 8 positions agree with TRBD1. The CDR3 is 15 residues long. The V gene end was trimmed by 3 bases and the J gene end by 1 base; junction bases not matched to a gene: 4. Germline loops: CDR1 LNHDA, CDR2 SQIVND (reference sequence). The CDR3 DNA sequence: TGTGCCAGTAGTATGAGGACAGGGCTTAACTATGGCTACACCTTC. Protein product: CASSMRTGLNYGYTF.

V and J are TRBV20-1 and TRBJ1-4; D call uncertain. CDR3 length: 11 amino acids. The germline V and J ends were trimmed by 2 bases and 8 bases, with 6 bases remaining between them. From germline, CDR1 is DFQATT and CDR2 SNEGSKA (reference sequence). The DNA for the CDR3 is TGCAGTGCTAGAAGCAGGGAAAAACTGTTTTTT. Its translation is CSARSREKLFF.

This clone was seen at least ten times. The chain combines TRBV11-2 with TRBJ2-1; 10 bases are shared with TRBD1. This CDR3 comprises 15 residues. CDR1 and CDR2 (germline): SGHAT, FQNNGV. After removal of 4 bases from V and 6 bases from J, the junction contained 6 bases not matched to a gene. The CDR3 sequence: CASSSPGQGSNEQFF. CDR3 nucleotides: TGTGCCAGCAGCTCGCCGGGACAGGGGAGCAATGAGCAGTTCTTC. The full variable domain, rest sourced from reference TRBV11-2 and TRBJ2-1, is EAGVAQSPRYKIIEKRQSVAFWCNPISGHATLYWYQQILGQGPKLLIQFQNNGVVDDSQLPKDRFSAERLKGVDSTLKIQPAKLEDSAVYLCASSSPGQGSNEQFFGPGTRLTVL.